The sequence of this T cell receptor (beta chain) was determined in a study of Ad26.COV2.S vaccination and SARS-CoV-2 variants. Profiling relied on immunoSEQ multiplex PCR, and the TCRdb table lists in-frame clones only, not all of them. The sample includes around 380,000 clones, approximately 91% seen only once; the top ten take 3.5%. Indicated treatment: 19 received Ad26.COV2.S at low or high dose, single or two shots; several received placebo; per-sample allocation not given. Samples came from day 63 after the first vaccine or placebo injection. At a Boston site, the person donating was an adult of 18-55 years. Germline V gene data show CDR1 as LGHDT and CDR2 as YNNKEL (reference sequence). This CDR3 is 15 amino acids long. Trimming pared 1 base from V and 6 bases from J, leaving 13 bases between.

The clonotype was recovered from a person between 18 and 59 years old who received the Ad26.COV2.S COVID-19 vaccine or a placebo. Specimen: peripheral blood, collected in a trial of Ad26.COV2.S vaccine versus placebo. V usage is TRBV3-1 (or the pseudogene TRBV3-2) and J usage is TRBJ2-1; D ambiguous. CDR3 amino acids: CASSQVGWNSNEQFF. The DNA of the CDR3 is TGTGCCAGCAGCCAAGTTGGATGGAACTCCAATGAGCAGTTCTTC.